A single sample is the source of the 25 T cell receptor beta chains below, sequenced in a study of identifying expanded T cells in peripheral blood. Sequencing used immunoSEQ multiplex PCR; TCRdb keeps in-frame clones, though not all of them. The sample records 120,000 or so clones, about 80% being singletons. The sample consisted of blood. These receptor sequences come from a person between 18 and 69 years old in good health.

J is TRBJ2-7 and V is TRBV2; D call uncertain. Germline CDR1 SNHLY, CDR2 FYNNEI. The CDR3 is 17 amino acids. With 3 bases removed from V and 6 bases from J, the gap between germline ends came to 24 bases. In DNA form, the CDR3 reads TGTGCCAGCAGTGAGTCCGGTCCTAGTCGTATCTTGGGCGAGCAGTACTTC. Amino acid sequence: CASSESGPSRILGEQYF. The full variable domain, completed using reference TRBV2 and TRBJ2-7, is EPEVTQTPSHQVTQMGQEVILRCVPISNHLYFYWYRQILGQKVEFLVSFYNNEISEKSEIFDDQFSVERPDGSNFTLKIRSTKLEDSAMYFCASSESGPSRILGEQYFGPGTRLTVT.

The chain uses TRBV10-3 and TRBJ1-3; TRBD1 agrees at 7 bases. V gave up 2 bases and J gave up 2 bases; unmatched junction bases: 9. Per germline, CDR1 ENHRY and CDR2 SYGVKD. The CDR3 has 17 amino acids. The CDR3 region is CAISEPRGGSTGNTIYF. Here the CDR3 DNA reads TGTGCCATCAGTGAGCCCAGGGGGGGGAGCACTGGAAACACCATATATTTT.

This chain links TRBV6-5 with TRBJ1-2; no reliable D call. With 7 bases removed from V and 8 bases from J, the gap between germline ends came to 14 bases. Germline V gene lookup returns CDR1 MNHEY and CDR2 SVGAGI. This CDR3 is 12 amino acids long. The CDR3 bases are TGTGCCAGCAAAGGGCCGGCCCGAGGCTACACCTTC. Translated: CASKGPARGYTF.

The sample holds one count of this clone. The chain employs TRBV10-3 and TRBJ2-7; 11 bases are a match to TRBD2. The CDR3 has 15 residues. Trimming cost V 5 bases and J 1 base; bases outside gene matches: 4. CDR1 is ENHRY, CDR2 SYGVKD, per germline. DNA for the CDR3: TGTGCCATCAGTCGTAGCGGGGGGGGTTCCTACGAGCAGTACTTC. Protein sequence: CAISRSGGGSYEQYF.

The rearrangement uses TRBV7-2 and TRBJ1-6; D possibly corresponds to TRBD1 (5 bases). V lost 8 bases and J 4 bases, leaving 12 bases between the germline ends. Germline CDR1 is SGHTA and CDR2 is FQGNSA. The CDR3 is 14 residues long. CDR3 DNA sequence: TGTGCCAGCTGCGAACAGGATTATAATTCACCCCTCCACTTT. It specifies CASCEQDYNSPLHF.

This clone was counted a single time. The CDR3, as DNA: TGTGCCAGCAGCCGCTCAGGGGTCGGGGAGCTGTTTTTT. Protein product: CASSRSGVGELFF. The chain has TRBV16 and TRBJ2-2; D may be TRBD1 (6 bases). Trimming stripped 4 bases from V and 7 bases from J, with 10 bases between. From germline, CDR1 is KGHSY and CDR2 FQNENV. The CDR3 sequence is 13 residues long.

The V and J genes are TRBV15 and TRBJ2-7; TRBD1 matches 11 bases. J gave up 2 bases and V 4 bases, and 7 bases lay outside the gene matches. Per the germline V gene, CDR1 is LNHNV and CDR2 is YYDKDF (reference sequence). This CDR3 is built from 16 residues. DNA of the CDR3: TGTGCCACCAGCAAGCCCGGGACAGGGGGAACCTACGAGCAGTACTTC. As protein: CATSKPGTGGTYEQYF. The full variable domain, in which reference TRBV15 and TRBJ2-7 provide the parts outside the CDR3, is DAMVIQNPRYQVTQFGKPVTLSCSQTLNHNVMYWYQQKSSQAPKLLFHYYDKDFNNEADTPDNFQSRRPNTSFCFLDIRSPGLGDTAMYLCATSKPGTGGTYEQYFGPGTRLTVT.

The chain recombines TRBV21-1 with TRBJ1-6; the table's D call of TRBD1 was not tested on the DNA. TRBV21-1 is listed as a pseudogene. There are 14 residues in the CDR3. The CDR3, as DNA: TGTGCCACATATAAGGACAGGGATTGCGCACCCCTCCACTTT. As protein: CATYKDRDCAPLHF.

The gene calls are TRBV28 and TRBJ1-3; maybe TRBD1 (6 bases). The V end lost 5 bases, the J end lost 2 bases, and 10 bases lay between the germline ends. Germline V gene lookup returns CDR1 MDHEN and CDR2 SYDVKM. The CDR3 is made up of 14 amino acids. CDR3 sequence (DNA): TGTGCCAGCAGTCACCAGGGGACTGGAAACACCATATATTTT. Its protein is CASSHQGTGNTIYF.

The V call is TRBV5-1, the J call TRBJ2-3, with 7 bases matching TRBD2. Germline V gene lookup returns CDR1 SGHRS and CDR2 YFSETQ. This CDR3 comprises 15 residues. After removal of 3 bases from V and 0 bases from J, the junction contained 4 bases not matched to a gene. The CDR3 nucleotides read TGCGCCAGCAGCTCGGGAGGAACTAGCACAGATACGCAGTATTTT. Translation: CASSSGGTSTDTQYF.

This sequence joins TRBV9 and TRBJ2-5; TRBD2 agrees at 13 bases. V dropped 3 bases and J dropped 3; count of bases not matched to a gene: 2. CDR3 size: 15 residues. Germline V gives CDR1 SGDLS, CDR2 YYNGEE. CDR3: CASSGGTSGEETQYF. CDR3 coding DNA: TGTGCCAGCAGCGGCGGGACTAGCGGGGAAGAGACCCAGTACTTC.

In its sample, this clone was seen once. CDR3: CASRQRIVDSYEQYF. The CDR3 bases are TGCGCCAGCAGACAGCGGATCGTCGACAGCTACGAGCAGTACTTC. The genes are TRBV4-3 and TRBJ2-7; D possibly uses TRBD1 or TRBD2 (5 bases each). The germline V and J ends were trimmed by 6 bases and 3 bases, with 18 bases remaining between them. CDR1 LGHNA and CDR2 YSLEER come from the germline V gene. The CDR3 runs to 15 residues.

The chain links TRBV5-6 to TRBJ1-2, with 12 bases fitting TRBD1. Germline CDR1 SGHDT, CDR2 YYEEEE. V shed 3 bases and J 4 bases; nucleotides not matched to a gene: 4. The CDR3 is 15 amino acids. CDR3 nucleotide sequence: TGTGCCAGCAGCTATGGGACAGGGGGCATCTATGGCTACACCTTC. This translates into CASSYGTGGIYGYTF.

The rearrangement joins TRBV7-9 to TRBJ1-4; D not resolved. The germline V and J ends were trimmed by 7 bases and 6 bases, with 15 bases remaining between them. Germline values: CDR1 SEHNR, CDR2 FQNEAQ (reference sequence). The CDR3 is 14 amino acids. In nucleotides, the CDR3 is TGTGCCAGCAACTCTATACCGCTGGATGAAAAACTGTTTTTT. It is translated as CASNSIPLDEKLFF.

The chain recombines TRBV15 with TRBJ2-2; TRBD1 aligns across 7 bases. V shed 4 bases and J 0 bases; nucleotides not matched to a gene: 8. This CDR3 has 17 amino acids. Germline V gene data show CDR1 as LNHNV and CDR2 as YYDKDF (reference sequence). CDR3 nucleotide sequence: TGTGCCACCAGCATCCTAACCGGGACAGCGAACACCGGGGAGCTGTTTTTT. Its protein product is CATSILTGTANTGELFF.

The count of this clone is one. The chain has TRBV7-9 and TRBJ1-1; D is undetermined. The V gene lost 6 bases and the J gene lost 5 bases, with 19 bases spanning the gap. Germline CDR1 and CDR2: SEHNR and FQNEAQ (reference sequence). The CDR3 contains 15 residues. The CDR3 DNA sequence: TGTGCCAGCAGGCCGACTGCGGGCCTTGAGACTGAAGCTTTCTTT. Protein sequence: CASRPTAGLETEAFF.

The rearrangement uses TRBV18 and TRBJ2-1; 12 nucleotides align to TRBD2. There are 16 residues in the CDR3. Germline values: CDR1 KGHSH, CDR2 LQKENI. With V trimmed by 4 bases and J by 3 bases, 4 bases remained unmatched. The CDR3 DNA follows: TGTGCCAGCTCACTGCGGACTAGCGGGGACTACAATGAGCAGTTCTTC. As protein: CASSLRTSGDYNEQFF. Using reference TRBV18 and TRBJ2-1 for the parts outside the CDR3, the full variable domain is NAGVMQNPRHLVRRRGQEARLRCSPMKGHSHVYWYRQLPEEGLKFMVYLQKENIIDESGMPKERFSAEFPKEGPSILRIQQVVRGDSAAYFCASSLRTSGDYNEQFFGPGTRLTVL.

V usage is TRBV7-4 and J usage is TRBJ2-2; 8 bases fit TRBD2. CDR1 and CDR2 (germline): SGHVT, SQSDAQ. J lost 2 bases, V lost 5 bases, and 10 bases had no gene match. CDR3 length: 17 amino acids. Here the CDR3 DNA reads TGTGCCAGCAGCCCCCGTGGTCGGGGGGGCAACACCGGGGAGCTGTTTTTT. It codes for CASSPRGRGGNTGELFF.

J is TRBJ1-2 and V is TRBV2; TRBD1 might be the D (5 bases). This CDR3 is 15 amino acids long. V dropped 6 bases and J dropped 8 bases, with 22 bases sitting between them. The germline CDR1 and CDR2 sequences are SNHLY and FYNNEI. This CDR3 is CASSDEYLGVGGYTF. The CDR3 DNA follows: TGTGCCAGCAGCGATGAGTACTTAGGGGTAGGCGGCTACACCTTC.

This sequence joins TRBV2 and TRBJ1-5, with no clear D. The CDR3 contains 19 residues. Trimming pared 1 base from V and 0 bases from J, leaving 19 bases between. Germline V CDR1 and CDR2: SNHLY, FYNNEI. CDR3 sequence (DNA): TGTGCCAGCAGTGAAGTACCAGTCGGCCTGGACTATAGCAATCAGCCCCAGCATTTT. Residues: CASSEVPVGLDYSNQPQHF.

J is TRBJ1-2 and V is TRBV14, with D uncertain. This CDR3 is 15 amino acids long. Trimming shortened V by 2 bases and J by 1 base, and 11 bases separated the two germline ends. Germline CDR1 SGHDN, CDR2 FVKESK. The CDR3 loop is CASSQRLTDNYGYTF. The CDR3 DNA reads TGTGCCAGCAGCCAACGTCTGACGGATAACTATGGCTACACCTTC.

The gene calls are TRBV5-6 and TRBJ1-2; no clear D gene. The V end lost 2 bases, the J end lost 5 bases, and 19 bases lay between the germline ends. Germline lookup yields CDR1 SGHDT and CDR2 YYEEEE. The CDR3 covers 16 residues. CDR3 sequence reads: CASSLGGSAVGYGYTF. CDR3 in DNA: TGTGCCAGCAGCTTAGGTGGGAGTGCTGTTGGGTATGGCTACACCTTC.

This clone was recorded once. This chain joins TRBV4-1 and TRBJ1-2, with TRBD1 matching 10 bases. Germline CDR1 and CDR2: MGHRA and YSYEKL. The CDR3 covers 15 residues. V gave up 3 bases and J gave up 3 bases; unmatched junction bases: 4. The chain's CDR3 is CASSQRDRGDYGYTF. The CDR3 DNA is TGCGCCAGCAGCCAGCGGGACAGGGGTGACTATGGCTACACCTTC.

Turning to this clone: Additional DNA sequences in this sample encode the identical CDR3. The chain uses TRBV18 and TRBJ1-1; 8 bases align to TRBD1. V was pared by 2 bases and J by 1 base, with 0 bases of the junction left unmatched. CDR1 and CDR2 (germline): KGHSH, LQKENI. CDR3 length: 14 residues. The CDR3 nucleotides are TGTGCCAGCTCACCAGGACAGGGGAACACTGAAGCTTTCTTT. Amino acids: CASSPGQGNTEAFF. The whole variable domain, remainder taken from reference TRBV18 and TRBJ1-1, is NAGVMQNPRHLVRRRGQEARLRCSPMKGHSHVYWYRQLPEEGLKFMVYLQKENIIDESGMPKERFSAEFPKEGPSILRIQQVVRGDSAAYFCASSPGQGNTEAFFGQGTRLTVV.

The V call is TRBV5-4, the J call TRBJ2-3; 7 nucleotides line up with TRBD1. CDR1 and CDR2 (germline): SGHNT, YYREEE (reference sequence). V trimming: 1 base; J trimming: 4 bases; junction bases outside the gene matches: 9. The CDR3 extends over 16 amino acids. This chain's CDR3 is CASSLFAGGQADTQYF. Written as DNA, the CDR3 is TGTGCCAGCAGCTTGTTCGCCGGCGGACAGGCAGATACGCAGTATTTT.